Included here is one T cell receptor beta chain sequence, with context. The sample is drawn from a study of OX40 agonist ivuxolimab in advanced cancers. Turning to the study itself: Melanoma, hepatocellular carcinoma, head and neck or renal cell cancer occurred in dose-escalation patients.

Systemic immunosuppression or autoimmune disease history was grounds to exclude patients. The method was immunoSEQ multiplex PCR; TCRdb's version includes in-frame clones alone and lacks a portion of them. In the table there are about 69,000 clones, approximately 90% of which are singletons. The V gene lost 2 bases and the J gene lost 2 bases, with 12 bases spanning the gap. The CDR3 loop spans 15 amino acids. Germline V gene sequence: CDR1 PRHDT, CDR2 FYEKMQ (reference sequence). Sequencing was performed on CD4+ or CD8+ T cells sorted from blood, taken in a trial of the OX40 agonist ivuxolimab. The receptor was isolated from an adult with an advanced solid tumor such as melanoma, head and neck, liver or kidney cancer. The chain combines TRBV13 with TRBJ1-1; D is unresolved. The CDR3 nucleotides read TGTGCCAGCAGCTTAAGAGCCGGTTTAAACACTGAAGCTTTCTTT. It encodes CASSLRAGLNTEAFF. The full variable domain, with the rest looked up from reference TRBV13 and TRBJ1-1, is AAGVIQSPRHLIKEKRETATLKCYPIPRHDTVYWYQQGPGQDPQFLISFYEKMQSDKGSIPDRFSAQQFSDYHSELNMSSLELGDSALYFCASSLRAGLNTEAFFGQGTRLTVV.